This T cell receptor beta chain is from a study of radiotherapy plus CTLA-4 blockade in lung cancer. Repertoires were generated with immunoSEQ multiplex PCR, while TCRdb's copy carries only in-frame clones and drops some. This table holds about 100,000 clones, 83% found once. The CDR3 is 14 residues long. Trimming cost V 5 bases and J 0 bases, with 8 bases left between them. CDR1 and CDR2 from the germline V gene are LNHDA and SQIVND (reference sequence). The gene calls are TRBV19 and TRBJ2-1, with unresolved D. Specimen: peripheral blood, collected from a patient treated with radiotherapy plus ipilimumab. This receptor was identified in a human donor with non-small cell lung cancer who had stable disease on radiotherapy plus ipilimumab. In DNA form, the CDR3 reads TGTGCCAGTAGTCTCGGCTACTCCTACAATGAGCAGTTCTTC. Translating gives CASSLGYSYNEQFF. The entire variable domain, with the rest obtained from reference TRBV19 and TRBJ2-1, is as follows: DGGITQSPKYLFRKEGQNVTLSCEQNLNHDAMYWYRQDPGQGLRLIYYSQIVNDFQKGDIAEGYSVSREKKESFPLTVTSAQKNPTAFYLCASSLGYSYNEQFFGPGTRLTVL.